The rows below give T cell receptor beta chains drawn from one sample of a study of blood T cells in healthy people across ages. TCRdb re-derived calls from the 5' RACE reads in MiXCR, one entry per CDR3 protein. In the table there are roughly 1,500,000 distinct CDR3 sequences, 40% to 50% of which are singletons. Sequencing was performed on blood. These TCRs come from a woman aged 18 to 35 in good health. Both conserved end residues are part of each CDR3. A D gene is named only where the DNA matches it firmly. The size of a clone is reported for some rows only, either as once, few or many, or as a class for expanded clones.

clone size,D gene,J gene,V gene,CDR3 DNA,CDR3 protein
.,.,TRBJ2-3,TRBV27,TGTGCCAGCAGTCACACCCCAGGAGATACGCAGTATTTT,CASSHTPGDTQYF
.,.,TRBJ2-3,TRBV7-8,TGTGCCAGTCTCCCCGGGACACAGATATTCGATACGCAGTATTTT,CASLPGTQIFDTQYF
many,.,TRBJ2-3,TRBV7-2,TGTGCCAGCAGCCCATCCTCAGATACGCAGTATTTT,CASSPSSDTQYF
.,TRBD2,TRBJ2-3,TRBV5-1,TGCGCCAGCAGTTCCGGGACTAGCGGGATGTGGGATACGCAGTATTTT,CASSSGTSGMWDTQYF
.,.,TRBJ2-3,TRBV12-3/TRBV12-4,TGTGCCAGCAGTGTCCAAGCACTCACAGATACGCAGTATTTT,CASSVQALTDTQYF
.,.,TRBJ1-3,TRBV7-3,TGTGCCAGCAGCTTGCCAGGGGAGCGGAACACCATATATTTT,CASSLPGERNTIYF
.,.,TRBJ1-1,TRBV20-1,TGCAGTGCTAGAGTTCAGGAGGCGCGGGACACTGAAGCTTTCTTT,CSARVQEARDTEAFF
.,.,TRBJ2-7,TRBV29-1,TGCAGCGTTGAAGTAGCAGGACAGTCCTACGAGCAGTACTTC,CSVEVAGQSYEQYF
.,TRBD2,TRBJ2-3,TRBV10-3,TGTGCCATCAGCCGGAAGCGGGGGGGGATCACAGATACGCAGTATTTT,CAISRKRGGITDTQYF
.,.,TRBJ2-7,TRBV9,TGTGCCAGCAGTCCTAGCAGGGGAGCCCTACTCGAGCAGTACTTC,CASSPSRGALLEQYF
few,.,TRBJ2-6,TRBV9,TGTGCCAGCAGCGTAGGGACAGCCTCTGGGGCCAACGTCCTGACTTTC,CASSVGTASGANVLTF
many,.,TRBJ2-3,TRBV4-1,TGCGCCAGCAGCCAAGACAACTCCCAGGGCGATACGCAGTATTTT,CASSQDNSQGDTQYF